The clone carrying this TCR beta chain was detected only once. Through a sample-barcoded 5' primer and a J-beta primer mix, a second PCR was run for 7 to 11 cycles. TCRdb re-analysed the 5' RACE reads in MiXCR, keeping a single row per CDR3 protein. Of 780,000 or so distinct CDR3 sequences listed, 45% to 70% are singletons. The V end lost 2 bases, the J end lost 4 bases, and 11 bases lay between the germline ends. CDR1 and CDR2 (germline): MGHDK, SYGVNS. The CDR3 length is 15 residues. The sample originates from a study of blood T cells in healthy people across ages. This chain connects TRBV25-1 to TRBJ1-4, with D perhaps TRBD1 (6 bases). The material sequenced was blood. The TCR sequence derives from a man aged 40-49 years in good health. CDR3 loop: CASSEGGGRNEKLFF. Here the CDR3 DNA reads TGTGCCAGCAGTGAAGGGGGGGGCCGTAATGAAAAACTGTTTTTT.